The 6 T cell receptor beta chains below come from one sample, sequenced in a study of blood T cell repertoires in COVID-19. The assay was immunoSEQ multiplex PCR, and TCRdb's table has in-frame clones only and misses some. This sample has 55,000 to 95,000 clones, with roughly 76% found just once. Sequenced: peripheral blood. These receptors were collected from a woman in her sixties or seventies with acute or convalescent COVID-19.

V gene TRBV6-5 combines with J gene TRBJ1-5; maybe TRBD1 (6 bases). The CDR3 is 15 amino acids. Trimming left V 4 bases short and J 6 bases short, with 16 bases between. In germline, CDR1 is MNHEY, CDR2 SVGAGI. The CDR3 region has the DNA TGTGCCAGCAGTTCGTTCAGGGGAATGGGTCAGCCCCAGCATTTT. This translates into CASSSFRGMGQPQHF.

V is TRBV5-1 and J is TRBJ1-2; D might be TRBD1 (5 bases). V was pared by 6 bases and J by 1 base, with 10 bases between. CDR1 SGHRS and CDR2 YFSETQ come from the germline V gene. This CDR3 is built from 13 residues. The CDR3 nucleotides read TGCGCCAGCACCCGGGGACTTAACTATGGCTACACCTTC. Translated, it gives CASTRGLNYGYTF.

The chain carries TRBV15 and TRBJ1-4; no clear D. Trimming stripped 1 base from V and 0 bases from J, with 6 bases between. Germline V gene sequence: CDR1 LNHNV, CDR2 YYDKDF (reference sequence). The CDR3 has 15 residues. In DNA form, the CDR3 reads TGTGCCACCAGCAGAGGTAGATCAACTAATGAAAAACTGTTTTTT. Its protein product is CATSRGRSTNEKLFF.

This sequence joins TRBV5-1 and TRBJ1-4; 7 nucleotides agree with TRBD1. The CDR3 consists of 13 residues. V lost 4 bases, J lost 6 bases, and 3 bases stayed unmatched. The V gene's germline CDR1 is SGHRS and CDR2 YFSETQ. CDR3 in amino acids: CASSGTVDEKLFF. The DNA for the CDR3 is TGCGCCAGCAGCGGGACAGTCGATGAAAAACTGTTTTTT.

The rearrangement joins TRBV11-2 to TRBJ2-7; D may be TRBD1 (5 bases). The germline gives CDR1 SGHAT, CDR2 FQNNGV. This CDR3 contains 14 residues. Trimming stripped 1 base from V and 2 bases from J, with 9 bases between. The CDR3 sequence is CASSLGQPTYEQYF. The DNA for the CDR3 is TGTGCCAGCAGCTTAGGACAGCCGACCTACGAGCAGTACTTC.

The chain carries TRBV19 and TRBJ2-3, with TRBD2 identical over 16 bases. Germline V gene sequence: CDR1 LNHDA, CDR2 SQIVND (reference sequence). The junction had 18 bases not matched to a gene; V was cut back by 7 bases and J by 5 bases. This CDR3 has 20 amino acids. In DNA form, the CDR3 reads TGTGCCAGTACCCCGGGAGGGACTAGCGGGAGGGCAGTGGGCAGAGATACGCAGTATTTT. Translating gives CASTPGGTSGRAVGRDTQYF. The full variable domain, rest sourced from reference TRBV19 and TRBJ2-3, is DGGITQSPKYLFRKEGQNVTLSCEQNLNHDAMYWYRQDPGQGLRLIYYSQIVNDFQKGDIAEGYSVSREKKESFPLTVTSAQKNPTAFYLCASTPGGTSGRAVGRDTQYFGPGTRLTVL.